Below, 18 T cell receptor beta chains from the same sample are listed, as sequenced in a study of blood T cell repertoires in COVID-19. The repertoire was sequenced with immunoSEQ multiplex PCR; TCRdb's copy has only in-frame clones and lacks some. The sample has about 260,000 clones; 75% to 90% are singletons. The source material was peripheral blood. These receptors were taken from a woman in her sixties or seventies with COVID-19, enrolled during active disease.

The V call is TRBV7-3, the J call TRBJ1-2; D not certain. Germline-derived CDR1 and CDR2 are SGHTA and FQGTGA. CDR3 length equals 15 residues. V gave up 1 base and J gave up 6 bases, with 15 bases separating them. This CDR3 reads CASSLSHRTGDGYTF. The CDR3 coding sequence is TGTGCCAGCAGCTTAAGTCACAGAACTGGCGATGGCTACACCTTC.

This CDR3 reads CASSTTGFNTEAFF. The DNA of the CDR3 is TGTGCCAGTAGTACCACAGGGTTTAACACTGAAGCTTTCTTT. The J gene is TRBJ1-1, the V gene TRBV19; maybe TRBD1 (6 bases). The CDR3 length is 14 residues. The germline V gene has CDR1 LNHDA and CDR2 SQIVND (reference sequence). The germline V and J ends were trimmed by 4 bases and 2 bases, with 11 bases remaining between them.

CDR3 in amino acids: CASSQDERQPQHF. CDR3 nucleotide sequence: TGCGCCAGCAGCCAAGATGAGAGACAGCCCCAGCATTTT. The chain links TRBV4-3 to TRBJ1-5; D not resolved. Per the germline V gene, CDR1 is LGHNA and CDR2 is YSLEER. CDR3 length: 13 residues. V shed 0 bases and J shed 7 bases, with 7 bases lying between them.

The rearrangement links TRBV4-1 to TRBJ2-1; 12 nucleotides match TRBD2. V shed 2 bases, J shed 8 bases, and the junction held 10 bases outside the gene matches. Germline V gene sequence: CDR1 MGHRA, CDR2 YSYEKL. The CDR3 sequence is 17 residues long. The CDR3 DNA is TGCGCCAGCAGCCAACCCCGACTAGCGGGAGATTCTTATGAGCAGTTCTTC. Translated, it gives CASSQPRLAGDSYEQFF.

Notes on this clone: The junction does not match germline at one end; this may be a read error. The chain carries TRBV7-2 and TRBJ1-1; 7 bases line up with TRBD1. Germline assignment: CDR1 SGHTA and CDR2 FQGNSA. The CDR3 runs to 14 residues. The CDR3 region has the DNA TGTGCCAGCAGCATAGCCGGGACAGAAATTGAAGCTTTCTTT. Its protein is CASSIAGTEIEAFF.

The chain couples TRBV7-3 to TRBJ2-1; 7 bases are a match to TRBD2. This CDR3 is 17 amino acids long. J was trimmed by 6 bases and V by 4 bases; bases with no gene match: 15. Germline V CDR1 and CDR2: SGHTA, FQGTGA. Here the CDR3 reads CASSSTVPFREANEQFF. The DNA of the CDR3 is TGTGCCAGCAGCTCCACGGTTCCCTTCCGGGAGGCCAATGAGCAGTTCTTC.

The chain links TRBV4-1 to TRBJ1-1, with 7 positions matching TRBD1. Germline V gene sequence: CDR1 MGHRA, CDR2 YSYEKL. V shed 3 bases, J shed 0 bases, and the junction held 16 bases outside the gene matches. The CDR3 has 19 amino acids. CDR3 residues: CASSHTPDRQLRMNTEAFF. The CDR3 DNA reads as TGCGCCAGCAGCCATACTCCGGACAGGCAACTTAGGATGAACACTGAAGCTTTCTTT.

The chain couples TRBV7-8 to TRBJ1-2; 7 positions agree with TRBD1. This CDR3 comprises 15 residues. Germline V gene data show CDR1 as SGHVS and CDR2 as FQNEAQ. V shed 5 bases and J 1 base; nucleotides not matched to a gene: 7. The CDR3 DNA is TGTGCCAGCAGCCCGAGGACAGGACATAACTATGGCTACACCTTC. Translated, it gives CASSPRTGHNYGYTF.

The CDR3 sequence: CASSRHRTDTQYF. The CDR3 DNA is TGTGCCAGCAGCCGACACCGCACAGATACGCAGTATTTT. V usage is TRBV5-4 and J usage is TRBJ2-3; D is ambiguous. Trimming removed 4 bases at V and 1 base at J, with 7 bases between. Germline V CDR1 and CDR2: SGHNT, YYREEE (reference sequence). The CDR3 is 13 amino acids.

This clone has a single count. The chain couples TRBV6-1 to TRBJ1-2; D not certain. V lost 1 base and J lost 4, with 16 bases in between. Germline lookup yields CDR1 MNHNS and CDR2 SASEGT. The CDR3 totals 16 residues. The CDR3 region is CASSEVGGLPPYGYTF. The CDR3 bases are TGTGCCAGCAGTGAAGTAGGCGGGCTGCCCCCCTATGGCTACACCTTC.

The V and J genes are TRBV9 and TRBJ2-7, with 9 bases identical to TRBD2. The CDR3 runs 16 residues. The ends lost 0 bases at V and 5 bases at J; junction bases unmatched: 9. Germline V CDR1 and CDR2: SGDLS, YYNGEE. CDR3 sequence reads: CASSVGSGLAFHEQYF. CDR3 DNA: TGTGCCAGCAGCGTAGGCTCGGGACTAGCTTTTCACGAGCAGTACTTC. Full variable domain (missing parts from reference TRBV9 and TRBJ2-7): DSGVTQTPKHLITATGQRVTLRCSPRSGDLSVYWYQQSLDQGLQFLIQYYNGEERAKGNILERFSAQQFPDLHSELNLSSLELGDSALYFCASSVGSGLAFHEQYFGPGTRLTVT.

The chain combines TRBV28 with TRBJ2-1, with a tentative D call TRBD2 (8 bases). The V and J ends lost 7 bases and 4 bases respectively, with 14 bases between them. Germline assignment: CDR1 MDHEN and CDR2 SYDVKM. The CDR3 runs 14 residues. For the CDR3, the DNA is TGTGCCAGCACAGGGGGACTAGATTACAATGAGCAGTTCTTC. Translation gives CASTGGLDYNEQFF.

This chain links TRBV7-9 with TRBJ1-5; 9 nucleotides agree with TRBD1. V lost 2 bases, J lost 0 bases, and 11 bases stayed unmatched. CDR1 is SEHNR, CDR2 FQNEAQ, per germline (reference sequence). CDR3 length: 19 amino acids. The CDR3 DNA sequence: TGTGCCAGCAGCTTATCGGTGACAGGGGGTCGGGATAGCAATCAGCCCCAGCATTTT. Residues: CASSLSVTGGRDSNQPQHF.

This chain connects TRBV6-6 to TRBJ2-7; the D gene is possibly TRBD1 (5 bases). Trimming removed 6 bases from V and 0 bases from J, with 9 bases in between. The CDR3 is 13 residues long. Germline V lookup: CDR1 MNHNY, CDR2 SVGAGI (reference sequence). CDR3 nucleotides: TGTGCCAGCAGCCCAGGGATCTCCTACGAGCAGTACTTC. It specifies CASSPGISYEQYF.

The rearrangement uses TRBV9 and TRBJ2-1, with 8 bases lining up with TRBD2. The germline V gene encodes CDR1 SGDLS and CDR2 YYNGEE. The CDR3 length is 18 residues. The J segment lost 9 bases and the V segment lost 4 bases, leaving 21 bases of the junction unmatched. The CDR3, as DNA: TGTGCCAGCAGCCCCCAGCCCCGGAGGACTAGCTTCGTGGGTGAGCAGTTCTTC. Protein product: CASSPQPRRTSFVGEQFF.

The rearrangement links TRBV18 to TRBJ2-3; 7 bases agree with TRBD2. Germline assignment: CDR1 KGHSH and CDR2 LQKENI. The CDR3 runs to 16 residues. J lost 6 bases, V lost 0 bases, and 9 bases had no gene match. The CDR3 protein is CASSPPFSGVVDTQYF. For the CDR3, the DNA is TGTGCCAGCTCACCACCCTTCAGCGGGGTCGTGGATACGCAGTATTTT.

The genes are TRBV5-5 and TRBJ2-7, with 11 bases aligning to TRBD1. This CDR3 is 15 amino acids long. The germline V gene encodes CDR1 SGHKS and CDR2 YYEKEE (reference sequence). The V and J ends lost 4 bases and 2 bases, in that order; junction bases with no gene match: 5. CDR3 amino acids: CASSKGQGATYEQYF. CDR3 coding DNA: TGTGCCAGCAGCAAAGGACAGGGGGCCACCTACGAGCAGTACTTC.

The chain carries TRBV5-8 and TRBJ2-7, with D perhaps matching TRBD2 (6 bases). Germline CDR1 reads SGHTS; CDR2 reads YDEGEE. The CDR3 covers 16 residues. V was clipped by 0 bases and J by 3 bases, with 16 bases between them. CDR3 nucleotide sequence: TGTGCCAGCAGCTTGGAGGGAGGCCGAGCTGACTACGAGCAGTACTTC. As protein: CASSLEGGRADYEQYF.